Following are 3 T cell receptor beta chains from one sample sequenced in a study of blood T cell repertoires in COVID-19. TCRdb keeps only in-frame clones here, not all; method: immunoSEQ multiplex PCR. The data show under 250,000 clones, approximately 84% seen once. Specimen: peripheral blood. The source of these receptors is a man in his forties or fifties with active or convalescent COVID-19.

The rearrangement uses TRBV5-4 and TRBJ2-7, with D possibly being TRBD1 (5 bases). Germline V lookup: CDR1 SGHNT, CDR2 YYREEE (reference sequence). CDR3 length: 13 residues. Trimming removed 2 bases at V and 1 base at J, with 7 bases between. In DNA form, the CDR3 reads TGTGCCAGCAGCTTCGACAGTTCCTACGAGCAGTACTTC. Its translation is CASSFDSSYEQYF.

The chain links TRBV7-9 to TRBJ2-7; D might be TRBD1 (6 bases). Germline CDR1 and CDR2: SEHNR and FQNEAQ (reference sequence). The CDR3 extends over 16 amino acids. V gave up 2 bases and J gave up 2 bases, with 16 bases separating them. The CDR3 here is CASSLIGQPAPYEQYF. CDR3 DNA: TGTGCCAGCAGCTTAATTGGACAGCCCGCCCCCTACGAGCAGTACTTC.

The V gene is TRBV15, the J gene TRBJ1-6, with 9 bases aligning to TRBD1. Germline V lookup: CDR1 LNHNV, CDR2 YYDKDF (reference sequence). J was trimmed by 7 bases and V by 2 bases; bases with no gene match: 6. This CDR3 has 16 residues. In DNA form, the CDR3 reads TGTGCCACCAGCAGAACCACAGGGGGCTTGAATTCACCCCTCCACTTT. It is translated as CATSRTTGGLNSPLHF.